These 5 T cell receptor beta chains came from one sample sequenced in a study of control samples from healthy donors and cancer patients. Sequenced by immunoSEQ multiplex PCR; TCRdb stores in-frame clones only, minus some. The sample records over 100,000 clones, roughly 90% being singletons. Source material: blood. The source is a woman in her forties or fifties in good health.

The chain uses TRBV2 and TRBJ2-2; D perhaps matches TRBD2 (6 bases). CDR3 length: 13 residues. V was cut by 8 bases and J by 4 bases, with 11 bases left in between. CDR1 is SNHLY and CDR2 is FYNNEI in the germline V gene. The CDR3 reads CASRDSFTGELFF. The CDR3 DNA reads as TGTGCCAGCCGGGACTCTTTCACCGGGGAGCTGTTTTTT.

The rearrangement uses TRBV28 and TRBJ2-7; D gene ambiguous. The CDR3 runs 12 residues. V dropped 4 bases and J dropped 6 bases, with 10 bases sitting between them. Germline values: CDR1 MDHEN, CDR2 SYDVKM. The CDR3 spells CASSSHPSEQYF. CDR3 sequence (DNA): TGTGCCAGCAGTTCACACCCTTCCGAGCAGTACTTC.

The chain combines TRBV29-1 with TRBJ1-4; D gene uncertain. Between the trimmed V and J ends, which lost 2 bases and 8 bases, there was a span of 9 bases. This CDR3 contains 12 residues. Germline CDR1 and CDR2: SQVTM and ANQGSEA. CDR3 in amino acids: CSVEWSYEKLFF. CDR3 nucleotides: TGCAGCGTTGAATGGTCATACGAAAAACTGTTTTTT.

The rearrangement joins TRBV27 to TRBJ1-1; D perhaps matches TRBD1 (6 bases). The CDR3 has 13 amino acids. The ends were cut back, 2 bases at V and 12 bases at J, with 16 bases in the middle. Germline assignment: CDR1 MNHEY and CDR2 SMNVEV (reference sequence). As DNA, the CDR3 is TGTGCCAGCAGTTTAAGGGGGGTCACGGCGACTTTCTTT. It is translated as CASSLRGVTATFF.

The chain combines TRBV7-9 with TRBJ1-6; D is ambiguous. Trimming removed 5 bases at V and 10 bases at J, with 12 bases between. Germline lookup yields CDR1 SEHNR and CDR2 FQNEAQ (reference sequence). This CDR3 has 13 amino acids. The CDR3 is CASSLQSYSPLHF. CDR3 in DNA: TGTGCCAGCAGCCTGCAGTCTTACTCACCCCTCCACTTT.